The 18 T cell receptor beta chains in this list originate from one sample, sequenced in a study of PD-1 blockade in mismatch repair-deficient tumors. Assay used: immunoSEQ multiplex PCR; TCRdb lists only in-frame clones, some missing. The profile covers some 120,000 clones, with around 86% appearing a single time and around an eighth taken by the ten largest. This specimen was peripheral blood, taken 44 weeks after starting pembrolizumab. The receptors stem from an adult with mismatch repair-deficient cancer.

The rearrangement joins TRBV19 to TRBJ1-1; D uncertain. Germline CDR1 is LNHDA and CDR2 is SQIVND (reference sequence). The CDR3 runs 14 residues. V was shortened by 3 bases and J by 7 bases, with 15 bases between the two germline ends. The CDR3 protein is CASSIRGQRNEAFF. In DNA, the CDR3 is TGTGCCAGTAGTATCCGCGGGCAACGAAATGAAGCTTTCTTT.

In the case of this clone: One end of the junction does not line up with germline, which may come from a read error. The rearrangement joins TRBV2 to TRBJ2-7, with 11 bases matching TRBD1. CDR1 is SNHLY, CDR2 FYNNEI, per germline. This CDR3 is 10 amino acids long. The CDR3 region is CASRGQGGDF. CDR3 nucleotide sequence: TGTGCCAGCAGGGGACAGGGGGGGGACTTC.

This chain links TRBV19 with TRBJ2-1, with 11 bases fitting TRBD1. Germline CDR1 and CDR2: LNHDA and SQIVND (reference sequence). The CDR3 has 13 amino acids. V was pared by 9 bases and J by 5 bases, with 3 bases of the junction left unmatched. The CDR3 DNA is TGTGCCAGCCGGGACAGGGGGAACAATGAGCAGTTCTTC. This codes for CASRDRGNNEQFF.

The chain combines TRBV10-3 with TRBJ2-2; D may correspond to TRBD1 or TRBD2 (6 bases each). The germline gives CDR1 ENHRY, CDR2 SYGVKD. The CDR3 has 15 amino acids. V lost 2 bases and J 5 bases, leaving 12 bases between the germline ends. In DNA form, the CDR3 reads TGTGCCATCAGTGAGGGGCAAGGGGGGACCGGGGAGCTGTTTTTT. This encodes CAISEGQGGTGELFF.

The chain carries TRBV5-1 and TRBJ2-3, with a tentative D call TRBD2 (6 bases). Looked up from germline, CDR1 is SGHRS and CDR2 is YFSETQ. The CDR3 covers 14 residues. Trimming pared 4 bases from V and 6 bases from J, leaving 15 bases between. CDR3 DNA sequence: TGCGCCAGCAGCGGGACTGGGCGGCCGGATACGCAGTATTTT. It encodes CASSGTGRPDTQYF.

The chain recombines TRBV11-2 with TRBJ2-5; 9 bases align to TRBD2. CDR3 length: 13 amino acids. The ends lost 5 bases at V and 5 bases at J; junction bases unmatched: 3. The germline V gene encodes CDR1 SGHAT and CDR2 FQNNGV. CDR3 region: CASSVSGSETQYF. Written as DNA, the CDR3 is TGTGCCAGCAGCGTTAGCGGGAGTGAGACCCAGTACTTC.

The V gene is TRBV5-4, the J gene TRBJ2-1, with a possible D match to TRBD2 (6 bases). In germline, CDR1 is SGHNT, CDR2 YYREEE (reference sequence). V shed 2 bases and J shed 4 bases, with 16 bases lying between them. The CDR3 covers 16 residues. CDR3 region: CASSLYERVWYNEQFF. The CDR3 bases are TGTGCCAGCAGCTTATATGAGCGGGTCTGGTACAATGAGCAGTTCTTC.

This chain links TRBV9 with TRBJ1-2, with 7 bases identical to TRBD1. CDR1 is SGDLS, CDR2 YYNGEE, per germline. The V gene end was trimmed by 0 bases and the J gene end by 2 bases; junction bases not matched to a gene: 10. The CDR3 is made up of 17 amino acids. CDR3 bases: TGTGCCAGCAGCGTAGCTACAGGGGACGGCCAAAACTATGGCTACACCTTC. Translation: CASSVATGDGQNYGYTF.

V usage is TRBV6-6 and J usage is TRBJ2-7; D uncertain. The ends were cut back, 3 bases at V and 6 bases at J, with 12 bases in the middle. The CDR3 spans 13 residues. Per the germline V gene, CDR1 is MNHNY and CDR2 is SVGAGI (reference sequence). The CDR3 DNA sequence: TGTGCCAGCAGTTATGCCTCGGAGCGCGAGCAGTACTTC. This translates into CASSYASEREQYF.

V and J are TRBV6-5 and TRBJ2-3; TRBD1 is a possible D gene (5 bases). Germline lookup yields CDR1 MNHEY and CDR2 SVGAGI. The V end lost 0 bases, the J end lost 2 bases, and 12 bases lay between the germline ends. This CDR3 comprises 16 residues. The CDR3 loop reads CASSYSRRGATDTQYF. The CDR3 DNA sequence: TGTGCCAGCAGTTACTCGCGAAGGGGTGCCACAGATACGCAGTATTTT.

V is TRBV11-2 and J is TRBJ2-1; TRBD2 matches at 13 bases. From germline, CDR1 is SGHAT and CDR2 FQNNGV. V shed 0 bases and J 6 bases; nucleotides not matched to a gene: 5. The CDR3 sequence is 17 residues long. This CDR3 is CASSLELAGGPSNEQFF. The DNA for the CDR3 is TGTGCCAGCAGCTTAGAACTAGCGGGAGGGCCATCCAATGAGCAGTTCTTC. Drawing the rest from reference TRBV11-2 and TRBJ2-1, the complete variable domain is EAGVAQSPRYKIIEKRQSVAFWCNPISGHATLYWYQQILGQGPKLLIQFQNNGVVDDSQLPKDRFSAERLKGVDSTLKIQPAKLEDSAVYLCASSLELAGGPSNEQFFGPGTRLTVL.

This chain uses TRBV4-3 with TRBJ2-1, with a possible D match to TRBD1 (6 bases). Germline CDR1 LGHNA, CDR2 YSLEER. Trimming took 6 bases from V and 0 from J, leaving 12 bases between them. This CDR3 region has 15 residues. The CDR3, as DNA: TGCGCCAGCAGTCTACAGGGCTTCTCCTACAATGAGCAGTTCTTC. It yields the protein CASSLQGFSYNEQFF.

The chain's CDR3 is CASSPEAGMNTEAFF. CDR3 coding DNA: TGTGCCAGCAGCCCGGAGGCAGGGATGAACACTGAAGCTTTCTTT. The chain joins TRBV7-6 to TRBJ1-1; TRBD1 might be the D (5 bases). The length of the CDR3 is 15 residues. The germline gives CDR1 SGHVS, CDR2 FNYEAQ. Trimming removed 5 bases at V and 0 bases at J, with 13 bases between.

This clone was picked up a small number of times. Different DNA sequences within this sample yield the same CDR3. The rearrangement links TRBV20-1 to TRBJ2-5, with no clear D. V was shortened by 6 bases and J by 5 bases, with 7 bases between the two germline ends. The germline V gene has CDR1 DFQATT and CDR2 SNEGSKA (reference sequence). The CDR3 is made up of 10 amino acids. The CDR3 region is CSAVGETQYF. CDR3 nucleotide sequence: TGCAGTGCGGTGGGGGAGACCCAGTACTTC.

The J gene is TRBJ1-3, the V gene TRBV5-6; no clear D gene. This CDR3 has 15 amino acids. CDR1 and CDR2 (germline): SGHDT, YYEEEE. Trimming pared 0 bases from V and 3 bases from J, leaving 10 bases between. The CDR3 coding sequence is TGTGCCAGCAGCTTGGATCGGCCGAATGGAAACACCATATATTTT. Translation: CASSLDRPNGNTIYF.

The gene calls are TRBV15 and TRBJ1-1; D possibly corresponds to TRBD1 (5 bases). Germline CDR1 and CDR2: LNHNV and YYDKDF (reference sequence). The CDR3 consists of 15 residues. Trimming removed 7 bases at V and 0 bases at J, with 15 bases between. The CDR3 sequence: CATTPGGTVNTEAFF. As DNA, the CDR3 is TGTGCCACCACACCCGGCGGGACGGTGAACACTGAAGCTTTCTTT.

The chain links TRBV27 to TRBJ2-1, with 9 bases that match TRBD1. Looked up from germline, CDR1 is MNHEY and CDR2 is SMNVEV (reference sequence). After removal of 2 bases from V and 3 bases from J, the junction contained 8 bases not matched to a gene. There are 17 residues in the CDR3. In DNA form, the CDR3 reads TGTGCCAGCAGTTTACCTTGGGGACAGGGCCTCTACAATGAGCAGTTCTTC. Amino acid sequence: CASSLPWGQGLYNEQFF.

The rearrangement uses TRBV21-1 and TRBJ1-1; the tabulated D call, TRBD1, remains unverified against the DNA. TRBV21-1 is a known pseudogene. The CDR3 loop spans 19 amino acids. CDR3 nucleotide sequence: TGTGCCAGCAGCCTAATGGAGAGGATGTCAGGGGCTTGGGCCACTGAAGCTTTCTTT. This encodes CASSLMERMSGAWATEAFF.